These T cell receptor beta chains were read from a single sample in a study of T cells after yellow fever vaccination. From the 5' RACE reads, TCRdb called clonotypes with MiXCR, one entry per CDR3 protein. The sample holds about 130,000 distinct CDR3 sequences, 6.6% seen once. This specimen was CD4+ T cells sorted from PBMCs, taken 10 days after the yellow fever booster vaccination. Receptors originate from a man aged 25 to 40 who received the YFV17D yellow fever vaccine. The CDR3 runs from the conserved cysteine through the conserved F or W. Fields, in order: clone size, D gene, J gene, V gene, CDR3 DNA, CDR3 protein. D genes are given only for firm matches. Some rows mark clone size as missing; the rest say once, few, many or name a class of expanded clone.

>-|-|TRBJ2-5|TRBV11-3
TGTGCCAGCAGCTTAGCCCCAGGGTCTTTAGAGACCCAGTACTTC
CASSLAPGSLETQYF
>few|TRBD1|TRBJ2-7|TRBV5-1
TGCGCCAGCGGTCCCCCGGGACAGAGCTCCTACGAGCAGTACTTC
CASGPPGQSSYEQYF
>-|TRBD1|TRBJ2-7|TRBV27
TGTGCCAGCAGTTTCGTGGGACAGGGGATTTACGAGCAGTACTTC
CASSFVGQGIYEQYF
>-|-|TRBJ1-2|TRBV4-3
TGCGCCAGCAGCCGCGAAAAGTCTGTAGTCGCTAACTATGGCTACACCTTC
CASSREKSVVANYGYTF
>many|-|TRBJ2-7|TRBV10-3
TGTGCCACCTCGGTTGGGGAATTATCCTACGAGCAGTACTTC
CATSVGELSYEQYF
>many|-|TRBJ2-2|TRBV7-9
TGTGCCAGCAGCTTAGCTGGAGGCGGGGAGCTGTTTTTT
CASSLAGGGELFF
>many|-|TRBJ2-5|TRBV7-9
TGTGCCAGCAGCCCGGAGGCAGACCAAGAGACCCAGTACTTC
CASSPEADQETQYF
>many|-|TRBJ2-3|TRBV12-3/TRBV12-4
TGTGCCAGCAGTTTAGCGAGTCGGGGACTCACACGTGTGGGAGATACGCAGTATTTT
CASSLASRGLTRVGDTQYF
>many|-|TRBJ2-3|TRBV15
TGTGCCACCAGCAGAGCGAGAGCTACGCAGTATTTT
CATSRARATQYF
>many|-|TRBJ2-4|TRBV10-1
TGCGCCAGCAGTGAAGGAGGGAAAAACATTCAGTACTTC
CASSEGGKNIQYF
>many|TRBD1|TRBJ1-2|TRBV5-1
TGCGCCAGCAGCCCGGGACAGGGGGCGGAAGGCTACACCTTC
CASSPGQGAEGYTF
>many|TRBD1|TRBJ1-1|TRBV24-1
TGTGCCACCAGTGATAGAAACAGGGGGCAGGCTTTCTTT
CATSDRNRGQAFF
>many|-|TRBJ2-5|TRBV20-1
TGCAGTGCTAAGGGGGGAGGCCAAGAGACCCAGTACTTC
CSAKGGGQETQYF
>-|-|TRBJ1-5|TRBV28
TGTGCCAGCATCTCGGGGCAGGGGTATCAGCCCCAGCATTTT
CASISGQGYQPQHF
>many|TRBD2|TRBJ2-3|TRBV7-2
TGTGCCAGCAGCTTCTCTAGCGGGAGAAGTACGCAGTATTTT
CASSFSSGRSTQYF
>many|-|TRBJ2-1|TRBV10-3
TGTGCCATCAGTGAGCAGCCGCCGTTGGGCAATGAGCAGTTCTTC
CAISEQPPLGNEQFF
>-|TRBD1|TRBJ1-2|TRBV25-1
TGTGCCAGCAGTGAATATAGGGGGACAGGAAGAGGCTACACCTTC
CASSEYRGTGRGYTF
>many|-|TRBJ2-1|TRBV18
TGTGCCAGCTCACCACCGGAAGGGGTCTCCTACAATGAGCAGTTCTTC
CASSPPEGVSYNEQFF
>few|-|TRBJ1-3|TRBV12-3/TRBV12-4
TGTGCCAGCAGTCGTCGGACGCCCTCTGGAAACACCATATATTTT
CASSRRTPSGNTIYF
>few|TRBD1|TRBJ1-2|TRBV28
TGTGCCAGCAGTTCGGGACAGGGCTATTACTATGGCTACACCTTC
CASSSGQGYYYGYTF
>many|TRBD1|TRBJ2-1|TRBV11-2
TGTGCCAGCAGCCCCAACAGGGACAGTGAGCAGTTCTTC
CASSPNRDSEQFF
>many|TRBD1|TRBJ2-7|TRBV28
TGTGCCAGCATCTCGGGACAGGGTTACTACGAGCAGTACTTC
CASISGQGYYEQYF
>many|-|TRBJ2-1|TRBV7-2
TGTGCCAGCAGCTTAGCGCCCCCCTACAATGAGCAGTTCTTC
CASSLAPPYNEQFF
>many|TRBD2|TRBJ2-7|TRBV7-2
TGTGCCAGCAGCTTAGACGGGACTAGTTCCTACGAGCAGTACTTC
CASSLDGTSSYEQYF
>many|-|TRBJ2-3|TRBV7-6
TGTGCCAGCAGCGGGGGGGGGGCCATGAGCACAGATACGCAGTATTTT
CASSGGGAMSTDTQYF
>few|TRBD2|TRBJ2-3|TRBV28
TGTGCCAGCAGTTTGTGGGGGGGAAGCGGGGTTAGCACAGATACGCAGTATTTT
CASSLWGGSGVSTDTQYF
>many|-|TRBJ2-5|TRBV18
TGTGCCAGCTCACCACCTATGACTCGACAGGAGACCCAGTACTTC
CASSPPMTRQETQYF
>many|-|TRBJ1-1|TRBV29-1
TGCAGCGTCGGCGGGGGGGTAGTGGTGAACACTGAAGCTTTCTTT
CSVGGGVVVNTEAFF
>many|-|TRBJ2-2|TRBV5-1
TGCGCCAGCAGCTTATCGACAGGAGTCAACACCGGGGAGCTGTTTTTT
CASSLSTGVNTGELFF
>many|-|TRBJ2-7|TRBV9
TGTGCCAGCAGCGCCCAGCCAGCCTACGAGCAGTACTTC
CASSAQPAYEQYF
>many|-|TRBJ1-2|TRBV7-8
TGTGCCAGCAGCTTAGACGGTCGGGGCTACACCTTC
CASSLDGRGYTF
>few|-|TRBJ2-7|TRBV18
TGTGCCAGCTCACCACCGGGCAGGGTTTACGAGCAGTACTTC
CASSPPGRVYEQYF
>many|TRBD1|TRBJ2-2|TRBV7-9
TGTGCCAGCAGCTCCCCCGGGACAGGGAGCGCCGGGGAGCTGTTTTTT
CASSSPGTGSAGELFF
>few|-|TRBJ2-3|TRBV6-2/TRBV6-3
TGTGCCAGCAGTTACCCGGATACGCAGTATTTT
CASSYPDTQYF
>many|-|TRBJ2-3|TRBV7-2
TGTGCCAGCAGCCTTCAACCGGACCCCAGCACAGATACGCAGTATTTT
CASSLQPDPSTDTQYF
>many|TRBD2|TRBJ2-7|TRBV7-2
TGTGCCAGCAGCTTAGGACTAGCGGGAGTCTACGAGCAGTACTTC
CASSLGLAGVYEQYF
>many|TRBD2|TRBJ2-5|TRBV30
TGTGCCTGGAGCGCGACTAGCATAGGGACCCAGTACTTC
CAWSATSIGTQYF
>many|-|TRBJ2-2|TRBV11-2
TGTGCCGCCGCCCGCGCCCGCCCGGAGATGGGGGCTACAGGGACCGGGGAGCTGTTTTTT
CAAARARPEMGATGTGELFF
>many|-|TRBJ2-1|TRBV11-2
TGTGCCAGCAGCTTAGCGGATTCTGATGAGCAGTTCTTC
CASSLADSDEQFF
>many|-|TRBJ1-1|TRBV7-2
TGTGCCAGCAGCTTTTTTGAGAACACTGAAGCTTTCTTT
CASSFFENTEAFF
>few|-|TRBJ1-5|TRBV5-1
TGCGCCAGCAGCTTGGAACCATATAGCAATCAGCCCCAGCATTTT
CASSLEPYSNQPQHF
>many|-|TRBJ2-1|TRBV5-5
TGTGCCAGCAGCTTGTTGTCCTCAACTACATACAATGAGCAGTTCTTC
CASSLLSSTTYNEQFF
>many|-|TRBJ2-5|TRBV20-1
TGCAGTGCTAGTCCGGGACAATTCGAGACCCAGTACTTC
CSASPGQFETQYF
>many|-|TRBJ2-1|TRBV7-8
TGTGCCAGCAGCTTGTCACGAGTGACCTACAATGAGCAGTTCTTC
CASSLSRVTYNEQFF
>many|-|TRBJ2-5|TRBV5-1
TGCGCCAGCAGCACCACAGGGAGCCAAGAGACCCAGTACTTC
CASSTTGSQETQYF
>many|-|TRBJ2-7|TRBV7-2
TGTGCCAGCAGCCTCCTCTGGTACGAGCAGTACTTC
CASSLLWYEQYF
>many|-|TRBJ2-3|TRBV10-2
TGCGCCAGCACCAAGTGGGTCCTAACACGAGGTAGCACAGATACGCAGTATTTT
CASTKWVLTRGSTDTQYF
>many|TRBD1|TRBJ1-5|TRBV27
TGTGCCAGCAGTTTCGACAGGGTTCAGCCCCAGCATTTT
CASSFDRVQPQHF
>many|-|TRBJ1-6|TRBV7-2
TGTGCCAGCAGCTTAGGTGGTTCCCGGGGCGCAACAACCCTCCACTTT
CASSLGGSRGATTLHF
>many|TRBD2|TRBJ2-2|TRBV29-1
TGCAGCGTTGACCGGGGGGGGGCAACCGGGGAGCTGTTTTTT
CSVDRGGATGELFF
>many|TRBD2|TRBJ2-2|TRBV12-3/TRBV12-4
TGTGCCAGCAAACTAGCGGGTGGCGGGGAGCTGTTTTTT
CASKLAGGGELFF
>-|TRBD2|TRBJ2-1|TRBV20-1
TGCAGTGCTAGAGTCCAGACTAGCGGGAGGGCCAATGAGCAGTTCTTC
CSARVQTSGRANEQFF